The next 2 T cell receptor beta chains were all read from a single sample in a study of T cells in Graves' hyperthyroidism and ophthalmopathy. The CDR3 regions of TCR beta were amplified from RNA transcripts. The HTBI primer set was used in a first-round RT-PCR of the TCR CDR3. TCRdb reanalysed the multiplex PCR reads using MiXCR and keeps one entry per CDR3 protein. Among roughly 420,000 distinct CDR3 sequences listed, roughly 14% were seen once. The sequencing sample was made of blood. Receptor source: a woman aged 18-35 years with Graves' hyperthyroidism.

In this sample, this clonotype turned up many times. The J gene is TRBJ2-1, the V gene TRBV2, with 10 bases aligning to TRBD1. The length of the CDR3 is 13 residues. V lost 6 bases, J lost 6 bases, and 2 bases stayed unmatched. Germline CDR1 reads SNHLY; CDR2 reads FYNNEI. The CDR3 DNA follows: TGTGCCAGCAGGGGACAGGGGTCCAATGAGCAGTTCTTC. It yields the protein CASRGQGSNEQFF.

This chain links TRBV5-4 with TRBJ1-1, with unresolved D. CDR3 length: 15 amino acids. Trimming pared 3 bases from V and 1 base from J, leaving 13 bases between. From germline, CDR1 is SGHNT and CDR2 YYREEE (reference sequence). The CDR3 DNA reads as TGTGCCAGCAGCTCCTCCCGGAGGGAGAACACTGAAGCTTTCTTT. This encodes CASSSSRRENTEAFF.